These 27 T cell receptor beta chains share one sample of origin, sequenced in a study of beta chain features in type 1 diabetes. Expressed TCRB transcripts were sequenced after all isolated RNA was converted to cDNA. TCRdb's table, derived via immunoSEQ multiplex PCR, lists solely in-frame clones and lacks some. This table has about 330,000 clones, approximately 11% appearing once. Sequenced: naive CD4+ T cells from blood. Source of these receptors: a woman aged 25 to 39 in good health.

The V and J genes are TRBV27 and TRBJ2-3, with D unresolved. The CDR3 extends over 14 amino acids. Germline V gene data show CDR1 as MNHEY and CDR2 as SMNVEV (reference sequence). V was cut by 6 bases and J by 4 bases, with 14 bases left in between. The CDR3 spells CASRTTIGSDTQYF. As DNA, the CDR3 is TGTGCCAGCAGGACGACAATAGGCTCAGATACGCAGTATTTT.

This clone is a singleton in its sample. The V gene is TRBV9, the J gene TRBJ2-7, with D tentatively TRBD2 (6 bases). The CDR3 is 14 residues long. V lost 2 bases and J 5 bases, leaving 14 bases between the germline ends. Germline CDR1 SGDLS, CDR2 YYNGEE. The CDR3 nucleotides are TGTGCCAGCAGCGTTGACGGGAGAGACCACGAGCAGTACTTC. Translation: CASSVDGRDHEQYF.

CDR3 in DNA: TGTGCCAGCAGTTTGGGCTTGGGACTAGCGGGAGGGGGGGAGCAGTTCTTC. As protein: CASSLGLGLAGGGEQFF. The V gene is TRBV7-2, the J gene TRBJ2-1; 16 nucleotides match TRBD2. V shed 6 bases and J 10 bases; nucleotides not matched to a gene: 12. CDR1 is SGHTA, CDR2 FQGNSA, per germline. The CDR3 extends over 17 amino acids.

This clone was recorded many times. The junction departs from germline at one end; a sequencing error may be responsible. V is TRBV4-3 and J is TRBJ2-3; TRBD1 aligns across 8 bases. The CDR3 length is 11 residues. Germline assignment: CDR1 LGHNA and CDR2 YSLEER. The CDR3 coding sequence is TGCGCCAGCAGCCCCGGGACAGGTGTTCATTTT. Translation gives CASSPGTGVHF.

The V call is TRBV5-1, the J call TRBJ2-5; 10 bases match TRBD2. The CDR3 loop spans 14 amino acids. The germline V gene has CDR1 SGHRS and CDR2 YFSETQ. The V gene end was trimmed by 4 bases and the J gene end by 4 bases; junction bases not matched to a gene: 4. CDR3 nucleotide sequence: TGCGCCAGCAGCCCCGGGACTAGCGTAGAGACCCAGTACTTC. Encoded protein: CASSPGTSVETQYF.

This clone showed up just a few times. The CDR3, as DNA: TGTGCCAGCAGTAATCGGGACACAGATACGCAGTATTTT. Protein: CASSNRDTDTQYF. The chain links TRBV2 to TRBJ2-3, with TRBD2 as a possible D gene (5 bases). From germline, CDR1 is SNHLY and CDR2 FYNNEI. The CDR3 extends over 13 amino acids. Trimming took 5 bases from V and 2 from J, leaving 8 bases between them.

The genes are TRBV4-2 and TRBJ2-2; 7 bases are shared with TRBD2. Germline V gene sequence: CDR1 LGHNA, CDR2 YNFKEQ. After removal of 0 bases from V and 6 bases from J, the junction contained 13 bases not matched to a gene. CDR3 length: 18 amino acids. The chain's CDR3 is CASSQDLLARTGAGELFF. The CDR3 DNA sequence: TGTGCCAGCAGCCAAGATTTACTAGCGAGAACGGGGGCCGGGGAGCTGTTTTTT.

This clone was observed a handful of times. The genes are TRBV29-1 and TRBJ2-3; 8 nucleotides match TRBD1. J gave up 3 bases and V 0 bases, and 5 bases lay outside the gene matches. This CDR3 region has 15 residues. The V gene's germline CDR1 is SQVTM and CDR2 ANQGSEA. This chain's CDR3 is CSVEDLRTGTDTQYF. CDR3 in DNA: TGCAGCGTTGAAGATCTGAGGACAGGGACAGATACGCAGTATTTT.

The table lists this clone with a few counts. This sequence joins TRBV12-5 and TRBJ2-6, with 8 nucleotides matching TRBD1. V was clipped by 4 bases and J by 0 bases; unmatched bases: 5. Germline V gene lookup returns CDR1 LGHNT and CDR2 FRNRAP. CDR3 size: 17 residues. The CDR3 protein is CASGSGGGFSGANVLTF. In DNA, the CDR3 is TGTGCTAGTGGTTCAGGGGGCGGTTTCTCTGGGGCCAACGTCCTGACTTTC.

The J gene is TRBJ2-1, the V gene TRBV11-2; 9 nucleotides align to TRBD2. The germline CDR1 and CDR2 sequences are SGHAT and FQNNGV. This CDR3 is 15 amino acids long. V lost 5 bases and J lost 4; bases outside the gene matches: 6. This CDR3 reads CASSPRLAVYNEQFF. The CDR3 DNA is TGTGCCAGCAGCCCTCGACTAGCGGTTTACAATGAGCAGTTCTTC.

This clone was seen only a few times. This sequence joins TRBV10-2 and TRBJ2-1, with 8 nucleotides matching TRBD2. V was clipped by 7 bases and J by 9 bases; unmatched bases: 14. The CDR3 totals 15 residues. Germline CDR1 is WSHSY and CDR2 is SAAADI. CDR3 in amino acids: CASTTSGSLRGEQFF. DNA for the CDR3: TGCGCCAGCACCACAAGCGGGAGCCTCAGAGGTGAGCAGTTCTTC.

The chain is built from TRBV30 and TRBJ2-3, with 7 bases identical to TRBD1. Trimming cost V 0 bases and J 2 bases; bases outside gene matches: 8. Germline lookup yields CDR1 GTSNPN and CDR2 SVGIG (reference sequence). CDR3 size: 16 residues. The CDR3 is CAWSVGGGLPTDTQYF. The CDR3 DNA sequence: TGTGCCTGGAGTGTAGGGGGCGGGTTACCCACAGATACGCAGTATTTT.

This chain connects TRBV4-3 to TRBJ2-1; 7 bases align to TRBD2. The CDR3 loop spans 17 amino acids. Germline V lookup: CDR1 LGHNA, CDR2 YSLEER. After removal of 0 bases from V and 4 bases from J, the junction contained 9 bases not matched to a gene. CDR3 sequence reads: CASSQDEVASGYNEQFF. The CDR3 DNA sequence: TGCGCCAGCAGCCAAGATGAGGTCGCTAGCGGATACAATGAGCAGTTCTTC.

This clone was observed a few times. The rearrangement links TRBV12-5 to TRBJ2-1, with D maybe TRBD2 (5 bases). The CDR3 is 14 residues long. Trimming took 1 base from V and 2 from J, leaving 6 bases between them. Germline V gene sequence: CDR1 LGHNT, CDR2 FRNRAP. The chain's CDR3 is CASGLGTPYNEQFF. The CDR3 DNA reads TGTGCTAGTGGTTTGGGGACTCCCTACAATGAGCAGTTCTTC.

This clone was seen a handful of times. Other DNA sequences from this sample encode an identical CDR3 as well. The chain couples TRBV28 to TRBJ1-2; a weak D match, TRBD1 (5 bases). Germline CDR1 is MDHEN and CDR2 is SYDVKM. The CDR3 extends over 12 amino acids. Deletions cut 2 bases from V and 5 bases from J, with 6 bases between. For the CDR3, the DNA is TGTGCCAGCAGTTTACCAGGGTATGGCTACACCTTC. This sequence encodes CASSLPGYGYTF.

V is TRBV19 and J is TRBJ1-2; no reliable D call. Trimming stripped 3 bases from V and 0 bases from J, with 11 bases between. The CDR3 extends over 15 amino acids. The germline V gene encodes CDR1 LNHDA and CDR2 SQIVND (reference sequence). The CDR3 region has the DNA TGTGCCAGTAGTATCATCGGGTACGCTAACTATGGCTACACCTTC. It specifies CASSIIGYANYGYTF.

The chain employs TRBV5-1 and TRBJ2-3; 8 bases fit TRBD1. The V gene end was trimmed by 7 bases and the J gene end by 2 bases; junction bases not matched to a gene: 9. Germline-derived CDR1 and CDR2 are SGHRS and YFSETQ. The length of the CDR3 is 15 residues. This CDR3 reads CASGGQGEFTDTQYF. The CDR3 coding sequence is TGCGCCAGCGGCGGACAGGGCGAATTCACAGATACGCAGTATTTT.

This clone turned up a few times. V gene TRBV7-2 combines with J gene TRBJ2-1; 7 bases line up with TRBD1. Germline V lookup: CDR1 SGHTA, CDR2 FQGNSA. The CDR3 contains 15 residues. The junction had 9 bases not matched to a gene; V was cut back by 1 base and J by 9 bases. The CDR3, as DNA: TGTGCCAGCAGCTTAGAGGGGGCAGGGTGGATTGAGCAGTTCTTC. Encoded protein: CASSLEGAGWIEQFF.

V is TRBV19 and J is TRBJ2-7, with TRBD1 matching 7 bases. The J segment lost 3 bases and the V segment lost 4 bases, leaving 9 bases of the junction unmatched. Per the germline V gene, CDR1 is LNHDA and CDR2 is SQIVND (reference sequence). The CDR3 has 15 residues. In DNA, the CDR3 is TGTGCCAGTAGTACCTCCGGGACAGCAAACTACGAGCAGTACTTC. Residues: CASSTSGTANYEQYF.

This rearrangement joins TRBV5-1 to TRBJ2-7, with unresolved D. Germline loops: CDR1 SGHRS, CDR2 YFSETQ. Trimming cost V 5 bases and J 2 bases, with 14 bases left between them. CDR3 length: 14 amino acids. CDR3 coding DNA: TGCGCCAGCAGGCCTAATAACGCCGCCTACGAGCAGTACTTC. This translates into CASRPNNAAYEQYF.

In this sample, this clone turned up a few times. J is TRBJ2-3 and V is TRBV30; perhaps TRBD2 as D (5 bases). V was shortened by 2 bases and J by 2 bases, with 14 bases between the two germline ends. This CDR3 comprises 15 residues. Looked up from germline, CDR1 is GTSNPN and CDR2 is SVGIG (reference sequence). The DNA for the CDR3 is TGTGCCTGGAGTCACAGCGGAGACCTCACAGATACGCAGTATTTT. It codes for CAWSHSGDLTDTQYF.

The chain employs TRBV29-1 and TRBJ1-2; D may be TRBD1 (5 bases). CDR3 length equals 13 residues. Per the germline V gene, CDR1 is SQVTM and CDR2 is ANQGSEA. V shed 7 bases and J shed 1 base, with 13 bases lying between them. In DNA, the CDR3 is TGCAGCGCCACAGGCCTACGTAACTATGGCTACACCTTC. Protein: CSATGLRNYGYTF.

In this sample, this clone turned up a few times. V and J are TRBV28 and TRBJ2-7; D perhaps matches TRBD1 (6 bases). Germline V gives CDR1 MDHEN, CDR2 SYDVKM. V gave up 7 bases and J gave up 2 bases, with 12 bases separating them. The CDR3 runs 13 residues. CDR3 sequence (DNA): TGTGCCAGCACCCAGACAGGAACCTACGAGCAGTACTTC. Protein product: CASTQTGTYEQYF.

This clone was counted between two and nine times. V usage is TRBV7-2 and J usage is TRBJ1-2; 8 bases map to TRBD1. Germline CDR1 and CDR2: SGHTA and FQGNSA. The CDR3 is 15 residues long. Trimming took 5 bases from V and 4 from J; bases not matched to a gene: 9. DNA of the CDR3: TGTGCCAGCAGCGGGACAGGAGTCTTTGGCTATGGCTACACCTTC. It encodes CASSGTGVFGYGYTF.

Only a few counts were recorded for this clone. The rearrangement joins TRBV30 to TRBJ1-1; no clear D gene. Per germline, CDR1 GTSNPN and CDR2 SVGIG (reference sequence). CDR3 length: 10 residues. The germline V and J ends were trimmed by 0 bases and 8 bases, with 4 bases remaining between them. DNA for the CDR3: TGTGCCTGGAGTGTACAGGAAGCTTTCTTT. Translated: CAWSVQEAFF.

V usage is TRBV7-2 and J usage is TRBJ2-5; 8 bases are shared with TRBD2. The CDR3 contains 14 residues. CDR1 and CDR2 (germline): SGHTA, FQGNSA. Unmatched junction bases numbered 6, after V lost 4 bases and J lost 5 bases. The DNA for the CDR3 is TGTGCCAGCAGCTCATTAGCGGGACGGGAGACCCAGTACTTC. This sequence encodes CASSSLAGRETQYF. The full variable domain, its missing parts supplied by reference TRBV7-2 and TRBJ2-5, is GAGVSQSPSNKVTEKGKDVELRCDPISGHTALYWYRQSLGQGLEFLIYFQGNSAPDKSGLPSDRFSAERTGGSVSTLTIQRTQQEDSAVYLCASSSLAGRETQYFGPGTRLLVL.

This clone was observed a handful of times. The gene calls are TRBV7-2 and TRBJ2-3; a possible D gene is TRBD2 (6 bases). The germline V gene encodes CDR1 SGHTA and CDR2 FQGNSA. The CDR3 has 16 residues. Trimming left V 1 base short and J 2 bases short, with 13 bases between. In DNA form, the CDR3 reads TGTGCCAGCAGCTTAGTCCCGGGAGCGAACACAGATACGCAGTATTTT. Its protein product is CASSLVPGANTDTQYF.